This is a list of T cell receptor beta chains from one sample in a study of blood T cells in healthy people across ages. TCRdb independently ran MiXCR on the 5' RACE reads; one entry per CDR3 protein. The sample has 800,000 to 950,000 distinct CDR3 sequences, about 44% seen once; the top ten hold 10% to 15%. Sequencing used blood. These receptors were collected from a man aged 25 to 45 in good health. Both conserved end residues are part of each CDR3. The order of the fields is J gene, D gene, clone size, V gene, CDR3 DNA, CDR3 protein. The D gene is left open where the match is weak. The listing skips clone size in some rows; elsewhere it reads once, few, many or a size class.

TRBJ2-3 | . | . | TRBV5-1 | TGCGCCAGCAGCTCGGGGGAGGCAGATACGCAGTATTTT | CASSSGEADTQYF
TRBJ2-1 | TRBD1 | few | TRBV9 | TGTGCCAGCAGCCCTGGACAGGTTCCGACCTACAATGAGCAGTTCTTC | CASSPGQVPTYNEQFF
TRBJ1-4 | . | once | TRBV18 | TGTGCCAGCTCACCACCTCAGGGGTCAGGTGATGAAAAACTGTTTTTT | CASSPPQGSGDEKLFF
TRBJ2-1 | . | once | TRBV2 | TGTGCCAGCAACACCCTAGGGATCAATGAGCAGTTCTTC | CASNTLGINEQFF
TRBJ2-1 | TRBD1 | . | TRBV10-2 | TGCGCCAGCAGTGATCGGGGGACAGGAGGGAATGAGCAGTTCTTC | CASSDRGTGGNEQFF
TRBJ2-7 | . | . | TRBV11-2 | TGTGCCAGCAGCCCTCCGGACAGACGAGCTTTGGAGCAGTACTTC | CASSPPDRRALEQYF
TRBJ1-2 | . | . | TRBV29-1 | TGCAGCGTTGTATCGTCAGGGCGGGACTATGGCTACACCTTC | CSVVSSGRDYGYTF
TRBJ2-7 | . | few | TRBV30 | TGTGCCTGGAGGCCAAGCTCCCGCTCCTACGAGCAGTACTTC | CAWRPSSRSYEQYF
TRBJ2-3 | TRBD2 | . | TRBV20-1 | TGCAGTGCTAGGGGCCGGGACTATACAGATACGCAGTATTTT | CSARGRDYTDTQYF
TRBJ2-2 | . | . | TRBV19 | TGTGCCGCAGCTTTCGTGTACACCGGGGAGCTGTTTTTT | CAAAFVYTGELFF